A selection of T cell receptor beta chains follows, all from one sample in a study of cytomegalovirus exposure and HLA in healthy donors. Clones were sequenced by immunoSEQ multiplex PCR, and TCRdb holds only the in-frame ones, with some missing. The data contain 150,000 to 200,000 clones, about 70% of them seen just once; the ten biggest clones take up 3% to 4%. The sequenced sample consisted of PBMCs. The receptors originated from a male donor in good health and CMV-seronegative. Both conserved end residues are part of each CDR3. A D gene is named only where the DNA matches it firmly. A clone size is listed for some rows: how often the clone was seen (once, few, many), or a class if it is expanded.

j_call | clone_size | d_call | v_call | cdr3_nt | cdr3_aa
TRBJ2-1 | NA | NA | TRBV19 | TGTGCCAGTAGTATCCGAAAGGACTACGCAAGCTCCTACAATGAGCAGTTCTTC | CASSIRKDYASSYNEQFF
TRBJ2-7 | NA | TRBD2 | TRBV4-1 | TGCGCCAGCAGCCGGGCGGGGGGCTTAGGTTACGAGCAGTACTTC | CASSRAGGLGYEQYF
TRBJ1-4 | NA | NA | TRBV7-9 | TGTGCCAGCAGCTCGGGAGGGCTTGCAACTAATGAAAAACTGTTTTTT | CASSSGGLATNEKLFF
TRBJ1-2 | NA | TRBD1 | TRBV18 | TGTGCCAGCGGGGAGGCCCCTCAGGGGGCCCTTAATGGCTACACCTTC | CASGEAPQGALNGYTF
TRBJ2-7 | NA | NA | TRBV7-2 | TGTGCCAGCAGCCGAGTACTAGAACAGTACTTC | CASSRVLEQYF
TRBJ2-7 | NA | TRBD1 | TRBV7-3 | TGTGCCAGCTCCTCCGGGACAGGGTACGAGCAGTACTTC | CASSSGTGYEQYF
TRBJ2-5 | NA | TRBD2 | TRBV5-1 | TGCGCCAGCAGCTCCGGGGGGATCGGAGAGACCCAGTACTTC | CASSSGGIGETQYF
TRBJ2-3 | once | TRBD2 | TRBV7-9 | TGTGCCAGCAGCTTAGGTGCGGGAGCCGGCACAGATACGCAGTATTTT | CASSLGAGAGTDTQYF
TRBJ2-2 | NA | TRBD1 | TRBV6-1 | TGTGCCAGCAGGGGACAGGGGGCGACCGGGGAGCTGTTTTTT | CASRGQGATGELFF
TRBJ1-2 | once | TRBD1 | TRBV5-1 | TGCGCCAGCAGCTTGGAAGGGGGCGCAGACTATGGCTACACCTTC | CASSLEGGADYGYTF
TRBJ1-4 | NA | NA | TRBV28 | TGTGCCAGCAGTTTGGCAGGCAGTAATGAAAAACTGTTTTTT | CASSLAGSNEKLFF
TRBJ1-2 | NA | TRBD1 | TRBV6-6 | TGTGCCAGCAGTTACGAGGGACAGGGGTCATGGGGCTACACCTTC | CASSYEGQGSWGYTF
TRBJ1-3 | NA | TRBD1 | TRBV5-1 | TGCGCCAGCAGCTTCGTCGGACAGGGCTCTGGAAACACCATATATTTT | CASSFVGQGSGNTIYF
TRBJ1-6 | NA | TRBD1 | TRBV5-6 | TGTGCCAGCAGCGTGGACAGGACCAATTCACCCCTCCACTTT | CASSVDRTNSPLHF
TRBJ2-7 | once | TRBD2 | TRBV30 | TGTGCCTGGAGTGCTACTTGGGGGGGCTACGAGCAGTACTTC | CAWSATWGGYEQYF
TRBJ2-3 | NA | TRBD1 | TRBV14 | TGTGCCAGCAGCCAGGGGACAGGCCTCACAGATACGCAGTATTTT | CASSQGTGLTDTQYF
TRBJ2-3 | NA | NA | TRBV9 | TGTGCCAGCAGCGTAGGCGGGAGCACAGATACGCAGTATTTT | CASSVGGSTDTQYF
TRBJ2-7 | NA | NA | TRBV6-5 | TGTGCCAGCAGTTACTTTCAGGGTTTCGACGAGCAGTACTTC | CASSYFQGFDEQYF
TRBJ1-2 | NA | TRBD1 | TRBV2 | TGTGCCAGCATTCCGGGACAGGGGGATCTGGGCTATGGCTACACCTTC | CASIPGQGDLGYGYTF
TRBJ2-2 | NA | NA | TRBV9 | TGTGCCAGCAGCGTTTACAGGGACGGGGAGCTGTTTTTT | CASSVYRDGELFF
TRBJ2-3 | NA | TRBD2 | TRBV7-3 | TGTGCCAGCAGCCTTTGGACTAGCGGGCGCACAGATACGCAGTATTTT | CASSLWTSGRTDTQYF
TRBJ2-1 | NA | NA | TRBV15 | TGTGCCACCAGCAGAGGCCTAGCCCGCTTCTACAATGAGCAGTTCTTC | CATSRGLARFYNEQFF
TRBJ2-2 | few | NA | TRBV2 | TGTGCCAGCAGTCGGGGTGAGGTGGGGGAGCTGTTTTTT | CASSRGEVGELFF
TRBJ1-3 | NA | NA | TRBV2 | TGTGCCAGCAGCGTTACAGGGTCTACTGGAAACACCATATATTTT | CASSVTGSTGNTIYF
TRBJ2-7 | NA | NA | TRBV19 | TGTGCCAGTAGAAGCTTCGTGCAGCGGGTCTTACTGTACGAGCAGTACTTC | CASRSFVQRVLLYEQYF
TRBJ1-2 | NA | TRBD1 | TRBV29-1 | TGCAGCGTTTGGACAGGGGATCGGGGCTACACCTTC | CSVWTGDRGYTF
TRBJ1-4 | NA | TRBD1 | TRBV2 | TGTGCCAGCAGGCGACAGGGGGCCTCTGAAAAACTGTTTTTT | CASRRQGASEKLFF
TRBJ2-5 | once | TRBD2 | TRBV9 | TGTGCCAGCAGCGCTAGCGGGGGGGCCACGGAGACCCGGTACTTC | CASSASGGATETRYF
TRBJ2-7 | NA | NA | TRBV9 | TGTGCCAGCAGCGTAGGGGCGGGGCTGGGAGAGCAGTACTTC | CASSVGAGLGEQYF
TRBJ2-5 | NA | TRBD2 | TRBV19 | TGTGCCAGTAAGGGTCCGGGGGGAGAGACCCAGTACTTC | CASKGPGGETQYF
TRBJ1-1 | once | NA | TRBV30 | TGTGCCTGGAGGCGTCAGGGAACGAACACTGAAGCTTTCTTT | CAWRRQGTNTEAFF
TRBJ2-3 | NA | NA | TRBV10-3 | TGTGCCATCAGTGAGGGAGGCACGACGCAGTATTTT | CAISEGGTTQYF
TRBJ2-2 | NA | NA | TRBV18 | TGTGCCAGCTCACCCTTTAACACCGGGAAGCTGTTTTTT | CASSPFNTGKLFF
TRBJ2-2 | few | NA | TRBV6-6 | TGTGCCAGCAGTTACTCGATGGGGCAGGGGGAGCTGTTTTTT | CASSYSMGQGELFF
TRBJ1-1 | NA | TRBD1 | TRBV11-2 | TGTGCCAGCAGCCGGCAGGGGGCTACCACTGAAGCTTTCTTT | CASSRQGATTEAFF
TRBJ2-2 | NA | NA | TRBV4-1 | TGCGCCAGCAGCCCATCCGGGACACCAACGAACACCGGGGAGCTGTTTTTT | CASSPSGTPTNTGELFF
TRBJ2-7 | once | NA | TRBV6-6 | TGTGCCAGCAGCCCCGCGGTCTACGAGCAGTACTTC | CASSPAVYEQYF
TRBJ2-3 | NA | TRBD2 | TRBV10-3 | TGTGCCATCAGTGTGTCACTAGCGAGTACCACAGATACGCAGTATTTT | CAISVSLASTTDTQYF
TRBJ2-7 | few | NA | TRBV27 | TGTGCCACGATTGGCGGGTTCTACGAGCAGTACTTC | CATIGGFYEQYF
TRBJ1-2 | NA | NA | TRBV7-2 | TGTGCCAGCAGCTTAGTGGGCAGGGACATTACGGGCTACACCTTC | CASSLVGRDITGYTF
TRBJ1-4 | NA | NA | TRBV27 | TGTGCCAGCAGAGACCCGACAGGCCTTCCCCTCTTTTTT | CASRDPTGLPLFF
TRBJ2-1 | once | TRBD2 | TRBV4-1 | TGCGCCAGCAGCCGTCTTATTGTGGGAGGGCCGAACAATGAGCAGTTCTTC | CASSRLIVGGPNNEQFF